The text below deals with one T cell receptor beta chain. The sample belongs to a study of blood T cell repertoires in COVID-19. Per the original data handling: Reference gene primers were amplified, and this amplification served to estimate nucleated cell counts. The data were produced by immunoSEQ multiplex PCR, yet TCRdb's version contains in-frame clones alone and is incomplete. V and J calls and clone size are given by that table; D and trimming were obtained from the DNA. The sample holds about 240,000 clones, roughly 89% seen once. Germline values: CDR1 LNHNV, CDR2 YYDKDF (reference sequence). Between the trimmed V and J ends, which lost 1 base and 5 bases, there was a span of 3 bases. CDR3 length equals 13 residues. Symptom resolution, clearance, or two negative PCRs marked donors in Cohort 3 as recovered.

Sequenced: PBMCs or T cells enriched from blood (not recorded which). The receptor's source is a woman in her 30s who had recovered from COVID-19. The chain is built from TRBV15 and TRBJ1-6; D gene ambiguous. The CDR3 sequence is CATSRADNSPLHF. Here the CDR3 DNA reads TGTGCCACCAGCAGAGCCGATAATTCACCCCTCCACTTT. Full variable domain (outside the CDR3, taken from reference TRBV15 and TRBJ1-6): DAMVIQNPRYQVTQFGKPVTLSCSQTLNHNVMYWYQQKSSQAPKLLFHYYDKDFNNEADTPDNFQSRRPNTSFCFLDIRSPGLGDTAMYLCATSRADNSPLHFGNGTRLTVT.